These 20 T cell receptor beta chains share one sample of origin, sequenced in a study of T cell repertoires in cytomegalovirus infection. TCRdb ran MiXCR on the reads and lists one entry per CDR3 protein. The repertoire consists of over 250,000 distinct CDR3 sequences, with more than 20% occurring once and the leading ten covering over 11%. The sample consisted of PBMCs. Source of these receptors: a human donor in good health (CMV status not recorded). Some clones in this sample may be carry-over from other donors' samples.

In this sample, this clonotype turned up a few times. The rearrangement links TRBV4-3 to TRBJ1-2; D unresolved. This CDR3 contains 15 residues. V shed 0 bases and J shed 2 bases, with 10 bases lying between them. The germline CDR1 and CDR2 sequences are LGHNA and YSLEER. CDR3 nucleotides: TGCGCCAGCAGCCAAGAAATGGGTTCGAACTATGGCTACACCTTC. Encoded protein: CASSQEMGSNYGYTF.

In this sample, this clonotype turned up a few times. The chain has TRBV5-1 and TRBJ2-3; TRBD2 matches at 10 bases. This CDR3 is built from 15 residues. The ends lost 4 bases at V and 2 bases at J; junction bases unmatched: 4. The germline V gene encodes CDR1 SGHRS and CDR2 YFSETQ. The CDR3 region is CASSVLAGSTDTQYF. CDR3 coding DNA: TGCGCCAGCAGCGTACTAGCGGGGTCCACAGATACGCAGTATTTT.

The V gene is TRBV6-1, the J gene TRBJ1-4; unclear D gene. V lost 2 bases and J 0 bases, leaving 13 bases between the germline ends. CDR1 and CDR2 from the germline V gene are MNHNS and SASEGT. There are 17 residues in the CDR3. The CDR3 here is CASSESPQIATNEKLFF. For the CDR3, the DNA is TGTGCCAGCAGTGAAAGCCCCCAGATTGCAACTAATGAAAAACTGTTTTTT.

Ten or more counts support this clonotype. V usage is TRBV28 and J usage is TRBJ2-7; 7 positions agree with TRBD1. The CDR3 runs to 13 residues. Losses at the gene ends were 5 bases for V and 7 bases for J; bases not matched to a gene: 8. Germline loops: CDR1 MDHEN, CDR2 SYDVKM. DNA for the CDR3: TGTGCCAGCAGTCCACAGGGGTCACGGGAGCAGTACGTC. Translating gives CASSPQGSREQYV.

This clonotype turned up a few times. V usage is TRBV6-1 and J usage is TRBJ2-3; D gene unclear. Looked up from germline, CDR1 is MNHNS and CDR2 is SASEGT. The V end lost 3 bases, the J end lost 2 bases, and 6 bases lay between the germline ends. The CDR3 spans 13 residues. The chain's CDR3 is CASSENPTDTQYF. CDR3 in DNA: TGTGCCAGCAGTGAGAACCCCACAGATACGCAGTATTTT.

Many counts were recorded for this clonotype. The rearrangement joins TRBV12-3 or TRBV12-4 to TRBJ2-7, with D unresolved. The CDR3 has 14 residues. Trimming cost V 7 bases and J 3 bases, with 16 bases left between them. The CDR3 coding sequence is TGTGCCAGCACCCCGGACCCTGGCCTCTACGAGCAGTACTTC. It encodes CASTPDPGLYEQYF.

The rearrangement uses TRBV6-6 and TRBJ2-7; TRBD2 matches at 7 bases. The CDR3 length is 16 residues. Per germline, CDR1 MNHNY and CDR2 SVGAGI (reference sequence). J gave up 0 bases and V 9 bases, and 14 bases lay outside the gene matches. CDR3 region: CASKQIRTSVSYEQYF. In nucleotides, the CDR3 is TGTGCCAGTAAGCAGATCCGGACTAGTGTCTCCTACGAGCAGTACTTC.

This chain joins TRBV30 and TRBJ2-5; D unclear. CDR3 length equals 12 residues. CDR1 and CDR2 (germline): GTSNPN, SVGIG (reference sequence). With 2 bases removed from V and 5 bases from J, the gap between germline ends came to 9 bases. The CDR3 loop is CAWSPPGETQYF. CDR3 in DNA: TGTGCCTGGAGTCCCCCCGGGGAGACCCAGTACTTC.

This clonotype was counted at least ten times. CDR3 sequence (DNA): TGTGCCAGCAGTTTCTCGAGTTTAGAGCAGTACTTC. It specifies CASSFSSLEQYF. V and J are TRBV7-8 and TRBJ2-7; D unresolved. Germline-derived CDR1 and CDR2 are SGHVS and FQNEAQ. This CDR3 is 12 amino acids long. Trimming left V 6 bases short and J 7 bases short, with 13 bases between.

The V gene is TRBV20-1, the J gene TRBJ2-7, with TRBD1 as a possible D gene (5 bases). Trimming stripped 3 bases from V and 4 bases from J, with 16 bases between. This CDR3 comprises 14 residues. Germline V gives CDR1 DFQATT, CDR2 SNEGSKA (reference sequence). The CDR3 coding sequence is TGCAGTGCTAGTGACCAGCAGGGCCGGTACGAGCAGTACTTC. Translating gives CSASDQQGRYEQYF.

This clonotype appeared a few times. The chain is built from TRBV28 and TRBJ1-1; the D is unclear. V was trimmed by 5 bases and J by 3 bases, leaving 13 bases between them. This CDR3 has 14 amino acids. Germline values: CDR1 MDHEN, CDR2 SYDVKM. CDR3 amino acids: CASSPRQPYTEAFF. The CDR3 region has the DNA TGTGCCAGCAGTCCCCGGCAGCCGTACACTGAAGCTTTCTTT.

This clonotype occurred many times. This chain connects TRBV28 to TRBJ2-7, with a tentative D call TRBD2 (5 bases). Trimming pared 7 bases from V and 6 bases from J, leaving 10 bases between. The CDR3 totals 11 residues. CDR1 is MDHEN, CDR2 SYDVKM, per germline. The CDR3 nucleotides are TGTGCCAGCATCTCCCGGGGCGAGCAGTACTTC. This encodes CASISRGEQYF.

This chain connects TRBV6-4 to TRBJ2-1, with 9 bases matching TRBD2. The ends lost 2 bases at V and 7 bases at J; junction bases unmatched: 6. CDR3 length: 15 amino acids. Germline CDR1 is MRHNA and CDR2 is SNTAGT. For the CDR3, the DNA is TGTGCCAGCAGTGACGAGGCGGGGGGGCCAAATGAGCAGTTCTTC. It encodes CASSDEAGGPNEQFF.

This clonotype was detected a few times. V and J are TRBV5-1 and TRBJ2-5; 13 bases map to TRBD2. In germline, CDR1 is SGHRS, CDR2 YFSETQ. The CDR3 runs 17 residues. Trimming took 2 bases from V and 1 from J; bases not matched to a gene: 5. The CDR3 sequence is CASSFGLAGASQETQYF. CDR3 in DNA: TGCGCCAGCAGCTTTGGACTAGCGGGGGCTTCCCAAGAGACCCAGTACTTC.

The rearrangement links TRBV24-1 to TRBJ2-5, with TRBD1 matching 7 bases. Germline V gene sequence: CDR1 KGHDR, CDR2 SFDVKD. Losses at the gene ends were 5 bases for V and 2 bases for J; bases not matched to a gene: 10. The CDR3 extends over 16 amino acids. CDR3 sequence: CATSGRDRNPQETQYF. CDR3 sequence (DNA): TGTGCCACCAGTGGCCGGGACAGAAATCCACAAGAGACCCAGTACTTC.

In its sample, this clonotype was seen many times. This chain uses TRBV7-9 with TRBJ1-4, with 7 bases that match TRBD1. The trim removed 6 bases at V and 5 bases at J, leaving 6 bases unmatched. The CDR3 covers 14 residues. Looked up from germline, CDR1 is SEHNR and CDR2 is FQNEAQ (reference sequence). The DNA for the CDR3 is TGTGCCAGCAGTCGTACGACAGGGAATGAAAAACTGTTTTTT. Translation gives CASSRTTGNEKLFF.

The V gene is TRBV4-1, the J gene TRBJ2-5, with TRBD2 identical over 11 bases. The germline gives CDR1 MGHRA, CDR2 YSYEKL. The CDR3 totals 19 residues. With V trimmed by 1 base and J by 4 bases, 14 bases remained unmatched. The DNA for the CDR3 is TGCGCCAGCAGCCAAGCTACGGGACTAGCGGAACCGTCGGGAGAGACCCAGTACTTC. As protein: CASSQATGLAEPSGETQYF.

The chain carries TRBV11-2 and TRBJ2-2, with a tentative D call TRBD2 (5 bases). The CDR3 is 14 residues long. Germline loops: CDR1 SGHAT, CDR2 FQNNGV. With 5 bases removed from V and 8 bases from J, the gap between germline ends came to 15 bases. This CDR3 reads CASSQTQVAGELFF. For the CDR3, the DNA is TGTGCCAGCAGCCAAACGCAGGTAGCGGGGGAGCTGTTTTTT.

This clonotype has just a few counts. The CDR3 region is CASSLGPRVGTEAFF. In nucleotides, the CDR3 is TGCGCCAGCAGCTTGGGGCCCAGGGTTGGCACTGAAGCTTTCTTT. The V call is TRBV5-1, the J call TRBJ1-1, with D maybe TRBD1 (5 bases). The CDR3 extends over 15 amino acids. CDR1 is SGHRS and CDR2 is YFSETQ in the germline V gene. V lost 0 bases and J lost 4, with 13 bases in between.

The chain employs TRBV7-9 and TRBJ1-4; D is undetermined. In germline, CDR1 is SEHNR, CDR2 FQNEAQ (reference sequence). The CDR3 has 15 amino acids. V was cut by 3 bases and J by 8 bases, with 16 bases left in between. The DNA for the CDR3 is TGTGCCAGCAGCTTTTCTGGCCAGTCATCAGAAAAACTGTTTTTT. This codes for CASSFSGQSSEKLFF. Drawing the rest from reference TRBV7-9 and TRBJ1-4, the complete variable domain is DTGVSQNPRHKITKRGQNVTFRCDPISEHNRLYWYRQTLGQGPEFLTYFQNEAQLEKSRLLSDRFSAERPKGSFSTLEIQRTEQGDSAMYLCASSFSGQSSEKLFFGSGTQLSVL.